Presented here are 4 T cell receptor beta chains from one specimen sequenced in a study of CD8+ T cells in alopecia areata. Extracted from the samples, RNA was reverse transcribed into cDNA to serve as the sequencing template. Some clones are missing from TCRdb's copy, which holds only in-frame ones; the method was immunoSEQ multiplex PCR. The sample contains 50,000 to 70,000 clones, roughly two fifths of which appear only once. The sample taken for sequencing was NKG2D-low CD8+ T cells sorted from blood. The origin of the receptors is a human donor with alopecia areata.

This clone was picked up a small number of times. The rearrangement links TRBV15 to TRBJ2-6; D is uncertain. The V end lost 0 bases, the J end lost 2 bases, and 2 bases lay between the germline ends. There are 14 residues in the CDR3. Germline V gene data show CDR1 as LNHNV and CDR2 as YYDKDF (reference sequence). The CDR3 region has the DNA TGTGCCACCAGCAGAGAAGCTGGGGCCAACGTCCTGACTTTC. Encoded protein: CATSREAGANVLTF.

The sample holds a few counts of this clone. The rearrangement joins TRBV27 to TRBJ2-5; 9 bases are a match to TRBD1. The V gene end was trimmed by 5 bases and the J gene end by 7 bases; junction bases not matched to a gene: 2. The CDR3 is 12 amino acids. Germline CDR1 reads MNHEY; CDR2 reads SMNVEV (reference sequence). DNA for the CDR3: TGTGCCAGCAGTCCGACAGGGGGGACCCAGTACTTC. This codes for CASSPTGGTQYF.

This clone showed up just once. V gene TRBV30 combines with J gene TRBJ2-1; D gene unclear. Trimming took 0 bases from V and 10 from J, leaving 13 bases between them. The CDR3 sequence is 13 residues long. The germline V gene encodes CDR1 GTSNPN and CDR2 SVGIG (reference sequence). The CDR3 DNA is TGTGCCTGGAGTGTACAAAGCTTAGGCGAGCAGTTCTTC. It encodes CAWSVQSLGEQFF.

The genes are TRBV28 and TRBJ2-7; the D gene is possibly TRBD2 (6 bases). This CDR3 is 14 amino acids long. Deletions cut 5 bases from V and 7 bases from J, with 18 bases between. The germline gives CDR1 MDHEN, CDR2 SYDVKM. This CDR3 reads CASSPRTTPGEQYF. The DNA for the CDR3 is TGTGCCAGCAGTCCTCGGACTACCCCGGGAGAGCAGTACTTC.